Listed below are T cell receptor beta chains from one sample, sequenced in a study of CD8+ T cells in alopecia areata. Method: immunoSEQ multiplex PCR; TCRdb's copy keeps in-frame clones and lacks some. The top ten hold 0.99% of the sample, which has over 120,000 clones, roughly 46% seen once. The sequenced sample was CD4+ T cells sorted from blood, obtained at week 0. The source is a human donor with alopecia areata. Both conserved end residues are part of each CDR3. The D gene is left open where the match is weak. Not every row has a clone size; where given, it reads once, few, many or a size class.

D	size	J	length	V	CDR3	DNA
TRBD1	-	TRBJ1-5	14	TRBV6-1	CASIPTGRVKPQHF	TGTGCCAGCATTCCGACAGGGCGGGTTAAGCCCCAGCATTTT
-	few	TRBJ2-4	14	TRBV6-5	CASRAEKAKNIQYF	TGTGCCAGCAGGGCTGAGAAAGCCAAAAACATTCAGTACTTC
-	few	TRBJ2-3	14	TRBV15	CATSSASGVDTQYF	TGTGCCACCAGCAGTGCATCGGGGGTGGATACGCAGTATTTT
-	once	TRBJ1-4	14	TRBV30	CAWSVARGGEKLFF	TGTGCCTGGAGTGTAGCCAGGGGTGGTGAAAAACTGTTTTTT
TRBD1	few	TRBJ2-1	17	TRBV7-9	CASSTSRTGANYNEQFF	TGTGCCAGCAGCACAAGCAGGACAGGGGCAAATTACAATGAGCAGTTCTTC
-	few	TRBJ2-5	11	TRBV29-1	CSVLWGETQYF	TGCAGCGTTCTGTGGGGGGAGACCCAGTACTTC
-	-	TRBJ2-7	11	TRBV30	CAWSKLYEQYF	TGTGCCTGGTCCAAACTCTACGAGCAGTACTTC
TRBD2	-	TRBJ2-2	16	TRBV7-9	CASSLELAGGTGELFF	TGTGCCAGCAGCTTAGAACTAGCGGGAGGAACCGGGGAGCTGTTTTTT
-	once	TRBJ2-5	15	TRBV7-2	CASSQIQGFQETQYF	TGTGCCAGCAGCCAAATACAGGGCTTCCAAGAGACCCAGTACTTC
-	few	TRBJ1-5	14	TRBV29-1	CSVAVGTENQPQHF	TGCAGCGTTGCCGTTGGGACGGAAAATCAGCCCCAGCATTTT
TRBD1	-	TRBJ1-4	13	TRBV15	CATAGQGDGKLFF	TGTGCCACCGCGGGACAGGGAGATGGAAAACTGTTTTTT
TRBD1	-	TRBJ2-3	16	TRBV4-1	CASSQERGGRPDTQYF	TGCGCCAGCAGCCAAGAAAGAGGGGGCCGGCCGGATACGCAGTATTTT
TRBD2	-	TRBJ2-1	16	TRBV27	CASSKPGLAGPNEQFF	TGTGCCAGCAGTAAGCCGGGACTAGCGGGACCCAATGAGCAGTTCTTC
-	-	TRBJ2-5	15	TRBV7-8	CASSLVAGAQETQYF	TGTGCCAGCAGCTTAGTGGCGGGGGCTCAAGAGACCCAGTACTTC
TRBD2	-	TRBJ2-1	12	TRBV30	CAWSGEGGEQFF	TGTGCCTGGAGTGGGGAGGGCGGAGAGCAGTTCTTC
-	-	TRBJ2-7	11	TRBV20-1	CSAVVLNEQYF	TGCAGTGCTGTTGTTCTCAACGAGCAGTACTTC
-	-	TRBJ1-4	16	TRBV5-1	CASSLTSPNTARKLFF	TGCGCCAGCAGCTTAACCTCTCCGAACACCGCGCGGAAACTGTTTTTT
-	-	TRBJ2-5	14	TRBV5-1	CASSLPSSGETQYF	TGCGCCAGCAGCCTCCCCAGCAGCGGGGAGACCCAGTACTTC
TRBD1	few	TRBJ2-5	14	TRBV29-1	CSVIRDRVEETQYF	TGCAGCGTTATCCGGGACAGGGTCGAAGAGACCCAGTACTTC
-	-	TRBJ2-5	13	TRBV29-1	CSVSQLGGETQYF	TGCAGCGTTTCCCAGCTAGGCGGAGAGACCCAGTACTTC
-	once	TRBJ1-5	13	TRBV7-9	CASSDQQNQPQHF	TGTGCCAGCAGCGACCAGCAGAATCAGCCCCAGCATTTT
-	few	TRBJ2-5	14	TRBV7-2	CASSRDSSQETQYF	TGTGCCAGCAGCCGAGACAGTAGCCAAGAGACCCAGTACTTC
-	once	TRBJ2-1	16	TRBV2	CASSEQTKRRYNEQFF	TGTGCCAGCAGTGAACAGACGAAAAGGCGCTACAATGAGCAGTTCTTC
TRBD2	few	TRBJ2-1	18	TRBV5-1	CASSLGIGGRAAKDEQFF	TGCGCCAGCAGCTTGGGAATTGGCGGGAGGGCCGCAAAAGATGAGCAGTTCTTC
-	few	TRBJ1-1	14	TRBV13	CASSPPGSNTEAFF	TGTGCCAGCAGCCCCCCAGGTTCGAACACTGAAGCTTTCTTT
-	-	TRBJ2-7	12	TRBV18	CASSPHAYEQYF	TGTGCCAGCTCACCTCACGCCTACGAGCAGTACTTC
TRBD1	-	TRBJ2-7	14	TRBV5-4	CASSTGQNSYEQYF	TGTGCCAGCAGCACGGGACAGAACTCCTACGAGCAGTACTTC
-	-	TRBJ2-2	15	TRBV5-1	CASSLIIANTGELFF	TGCGCCAGCAGCTTAATTATTGCGAACACCGGGGAGCTGTTTTTT